Below are 15 T cell receptor beta chains sequenced from a single sample in a study of T cells in Graves' hyperthyroidism and ophthalmopathy. RNA transcripts served as the template for amplifying TCR beta CDR3 regions. During a first-round RT-PCR of the TCR CDR3, the HTBI primer set was used. TCRdb reanalysed the multiplex PCR reads using MiXCR and keeps one entry per CDR3 protein. Of hundreds of thousands of distinct CDR3 sequences listed, 13% to 15% are singletons. Sequenced material: blood. These receptors originate from a woman between 45 and 65 years old with Graves' ophthalmopathy.

There are many counts of this clonotype. The chain carries TRBV29-1 and TRBJ2-7; the match to TRBD2 covers 14 bases. Germline V gene data show CDR1 as SQVTM and CDR2 as ANQGSEA. Trimming cost V 5 bases and J 6 bases; bases outside gene matches: 6. The CDR3 is 14 amino acids. As DNA, the CDR3 is TGCAGCGTTACGGGACTAGCGGGAGCCTCCGAGCAGTACTTC. This encodes CSVTGLAGASEQYF.

This clonotype was counted only a few times. The rearrangement joins TRBV4-2 to TRBJ2-5; 8 bases match TRBD2. V was pared by 4 bases and J by 5 bases, with 9 bases of the junction left unmatched. Germline V gene data show CDR1 as LGHNA and CDR2 as YNFKEQ. This CDR3 has 15 residues. The CDR3 nucleotides are TGTGCCAGCAGCCGAAAAGCGGGAGAGGCGGAGACCCAGTACTTC. Translation gives CASSRKAGEAETQYF.

The table lists this clonotype with a few counts. This chain joins TRBV9 and TRBJ1-3; the D gene is possibly TRBD1 (6 bases). With 3 bases removed from V and 1 base from J, the gap between germline ends came to 17 bases. This CDR3 contains 17 residues. Germline V gives CDR1 SGDLS, CDR2 YYNGEE. CDR3 loop: CASSDRWTDYSGNTIYF. The CDR3 nucleotides read TGTGCCAGCAGCGACCGATGGACAGATTATTCTGGAAACACCATATATTTT.

This clonotype has at least ten counts. J is TRBJ2-1 and V is TRBV28; 8 bases fit TRBD1. The germline V gene encodes CDR1 MDHEN and CDR2 SYDVKM. V trimming: 2 bases; J trimming: 0 bases; junction bases outside the gene matches: 12. CDR3 size: 19 residues. Here the CDR3 reads CASSLLSGRGLFSYNEQFF. The CDR3 nucleotides read TGTGCCAGCAGTTTACTGTCGGGCAGGGGGCTTTTCTCCTACAATGAGCAGTTCTTC.

This clonotype was picked up many times. This sequence joins TRBV7-9 and TRBJ2-1; unclear D gene. In germline, CDR1 is SEHNR, CDR2 FQNEAQ (reference sequence). There are 16 residues in the CDR3. Trimming left V 3 bases short and J 2 bases short, with 14 bases between. This chain's CDR3 is CASSLLAETTYNEQFF. The CDR3 bases are TGTGCCAGCAGCTTGCTCGCGGAAACTACCTACAATGAGCAGTTCTTC.

This clonotype was picked up many times. The V and J genes are TRBV6-1 and TRBJ1-1; D uncertain. Trimming cost V 7 bases and J 0 bases, with 12 bases left between them. This CDR3 comprises 14 residues. Germline V CDR1 and CDR2: MNHNS, SASEGT. The CDR3 reads CASTPRGLNTEAFF. CDR3 DNA sequence: TGTGCCAGCACCCCGAGAGGGCTGAACACTGAAGCTTTCTTT.

This clonotype was found many times. This chain joins TRBV5-1 and TRBJ2-1; possibly TRBD1 for D (5 bases). This CDR3 is built from 16 residues. Germline values: CDR1 SGHRS, CDR2 YFSETQ. The V and J ends lost 2 bases and 6 bases respectively, with 18 bases between them. The CDR3: CASSFISSGYRNEQFF. CDR3 bases: TGCGCCAGCAGCTTTATCTCCTCAGGGTATCGCAATGAGCAGTTCTTC.

This clonotype was detected a few times. The chain employs TRBV14 and TRBJ2-7; weak D call: TRBD2 (5 bases). The CDR3 is 15 residues long. Germline assignment: CDR1 SGHDN and CDR2 FVKESK. Trimming stripped 4 bases from V and 1 base from J, with 14 bases between. The CDR3 sequence is CASSPQLVLSYEQYF. CDR3 DNA: TGTGCCAGCAGCCCACAACTAGTCCTTTCCTACGAGCAGTACTTC.

Ten or more counts support this clonotype. This rearrangement joins TRBV4-1 to TRBJ2-7; D could derive from TRBD1 or TRBD2 (5 bases each). This CDR3 region has 15 residues. Germline V gene sequence: CDR1 MGHRA, CDR2 YSYEKL. V was cut by 0 bases and J by 2 bases, with 11 bases left in between. CDR3 sequence: CASSQEGQGPYEQYF. CDR3 nucleotide sequence: TGCGCCAGCAGCCAAGAAGGCCAGGGACCCTACGAGCAGTACTTC.

This clonotype has at least ten counts. Germline is not matched at one junction end, which may reflect a read error. This chain joins TRBV7-7 and TRBJ2-1; D is perhaps TRBD1 or TRBD2 (6 bases each). Germline V gene lookup returns CDR1 SSHAT and CDR2 FNYEAQ (reference sequence). This CDR3 is built from 15 residues. The CDR3, as DNA: TGTGCTAGCAGTCTCGGGGGCTACTCCTACAATGAGCAGTTCTTC. Translation gives CASSLGGYSYNEQFF.

The DNA of the CDR3 is TGCAGTGCATCGACCGGGACAGGGTCGGGAAACACCATATATTTT. As protein: CSASTGTGSGNTIYF. The rearrangement links TRBV20-1 to TRBJ1-3, with 9 bases lining up with TRBD1. From germline, CDR1 is DFQATT and CDR2 SNEGSKA (reference sequence). CDR3 length: 15 residues. The V segment lost 6 bases and the J segment 4 bases; nucleotides outside the gene matches: 10.

This clonotype was seen repeatedly, ten times or more. This chain connects TRBV7-9 to TRBJ2-3, with 7 bases aligning to TRBD1. This CDR3 contains 17 residues. Trimming cost V 4 bases and J 2 bases; bases outside gene matches: 12. The germline CDR1 and CDR2 sequences are SEHNR and FQNEAQ (reference sequence). This chain's CDR3 is CASSSRRSDRNTDTQYF. The CDR3 DNA follows: TGTGCCAGCAGCTCAAGACGATCGGACAGGAACACAGATACGCAGTATTTT.

About this clonotype itself: The CDR3 does not end in the conserved phenylalanine or tryptophan, so this is likely a read error. This chain uses TRBV27 with TRBJ2-7; D possibly matches TRBD1 or TRBD2 (5 bases each). The length of the CDR3 is 14 residues. CDR1 MNHEY and CDR2 SMNVEV come from the germline V gene (reference sequence). Between the trimmed V and J ends, which lost 6 bases and 2 bases, there was a span of 14 bases. The CDR3 spells CASSLRGEAYEQYL. The CDR3, as DNA: TGTGCCAGCAGCCTACGAGGGGAAGCCTACGAGCAGTACCTC.

This clonotype was seen many times. The chain uses TRBV2 and TRBJ2-7, with D unresolved. Looked up from germline, CDR1 is SNHLY and CDR2 is FYNNEI. The CDR3 totals 13 residues. V lost 4 bases and J lost 0, with 7 bases in between. As DNA, the CDR3 is TGTGCCAGCAGTGTAGGCTACTCCTACGAGCAGTACTTC. As protein: CASSVGYSYEQYF. Full variable domain (remainder filled in from reference TRBV2 and TRBJ2-7): EPEVTQTPSHQVTQMGQEVILRCVPISNHLYFYWYRQILGQKVEFLVSFYNNEISEKSEIFDDQFSVERPDGSNFTLKIRSTKLEDSAMYFCASSVGYSYEQYFGPGTRLTVT.

This clonotype came up a few times. CDR3 bases: TGTGCCAGTAGTGCCGGACAGGGGGCGAGCACAGATACGCAGTATTTT. As protein: CASSAGQGASTDTQYF. The chain uses TRBV19 and TRBJ2-3, with 11 positions matching TRBD1. The CDR3 loop spans 16 amino acids. The junction had 4 bases not matched to a gene; V was cut back by 5 bases and J by 0 bases. CDR1 LNHDA and CDR2 SQIVND come from the germline V gene (reference sequence). The complete variable domain, with remaining parts taken from reference TRBV19 and TRBJ2-3, reads DGGITQSPKYLFRKEGQNVTLSCEQNLNHDAMYWYRQDPGQGLRLIYYSQIVNDFQKGDIAEGYSVSREKKESFPLTVTSAQKNPTAFYLCASSAGQGASTDTQYFGPGTRLTVL.